These T cell receptor beta chains were read from a single sample in a study of blood T cell repertoires in COVID-19. Only in-frame clones appear in the TCRdb table, and some are missing; sequencing was by immunoSEQ multiplex PCR. The sample carries approximately 180,000 clones, more than 75% recorded once. Input material: peripheral blood. The receptors derive from a man between 40 and 49 years old with active or convalescent COVID-19. The CDR3 runs from the conserved cysteine through the conserved F or W. The order of the fields is V gene, D gene, clone size, J gene, CDR3 DNA, CDR3 protein. The D gene is left open where the match is weak. Where a row states a size, it is once, few, many or the class of an expanded clone; other rows omit it.

V gene: TRBV7-2
D gene: TRBD1
clone size: .
J gene: TRBJ1-3
CDR3 DNA: TGTGCCAGCAGCTACAGGGGTTCTGGAAACACCATATATTTT
CDR3 protein: CASSYRGSGNTIYF

V gene: TRBV30
D gene: TRBD2
clone size: .
J gene: TRBJ2-1
CDR3 DNA: TGTGCCTGGAGTGCTTGGCAGCGGGGGGGCCAGGACAATGAGCAGTTCTTC
CDR3 protein: CAWSAWQRGGQDNEQFF

V gene: TRBV2
D gene: .
clone size: .
J gene: TRBJ1-1
CDR3 DNA: TGTGCCAGCAGGCTGGGACAAGGGTTAGGGGGGGCATCGGAAGCTTTCTTT
CDR3 protein: CASRLGQGLGGASEAFF

V gene: TRBV19
D gene: .
clone size: .
J gene: TRBJ1-2
CDR3 DNA: TGTGCCAGTAGTATATCAGGTTTGGGGCAGTATGGCTACACCTTC
CDR3 protein: CASSISGLGQYGYTF

V gene: TRBV5-1
D gene: .
clone size: few
J gene: TRBJ1-1
CDR3 DNA: TGCGCCAGCAGCTTCGCAGGGATGACTGAAGCTTTCTTT
CDR3 protein: CASSFAGMTEAFF

V gene: TRBV7-9
D gene: TRBD2
clone size: once
J gene: TRBJ2-3
CDR3 DNA: TGTGCCAGCAGCTTACTCGGACTAGCGGGAAGCACAGATACGCAGTATTTT
CDR3 protein: CASSLLGLAGSTDTQYF

V gene: TRBV10-3
D gene: .
clone size: few
J gene: TRBJ1-2
CDR3 DNA: TGTGCCATCAGTGGCGGGATCCTCTATGGCTACACCTTC
CDR3 protein: CAISGGILYGYTF

V gene: TRBV7-9
D gene: TRBD2
clone size: .
J gene: TRBJ2-1
CDR3 DNA: TGTGCCAGCAGCTTATCCAAGCGGGGATTTGGCAATGAGCAGTTCTTC
CDR3 protein: CASSLSKRGFGNEQFF

V gene: TRBV20-1
D gene: .
clone size: .
J gene: TRBJ1-3
CDR3 DNA: TGCAGTGCTAGTCGGGACTCTACTGGAAACACCATATATTTT
CDR3 protein: CSASRDSTGNTIYF

V gene: TRBV7-8
D gene: TRBD1
clone size: .
J gene: TRBJ2-4
CDR3 DNA: TGTGCCAGCCCCGGGTGCCCGGGACAGGGGTCATCGGATGCCAAAAACATTCAGTACTTC
CDR3 protein: CASPGCPGQGSSDAKNIQYF

V gene: TRBV5-1
D gene: TRBD1
clone size: once
J gene: TRBJ1-3
CDR3 DNA: TGCGCCAGCAGCGTACAGGGGGCTTTCTCTGGAAACACCATATATTTT
CDR3 protein: CASSVQGAFSGNTIYF

V gene: TRBV19
D gene: TRBD2
clone size: .
J gene: TRBJ2-5
CDR3 DNA: TGTGCCAGTAGTCCCTTGAGTGCGGGGGGGCATGAGACCCAGTACTTC
CDR3 protein: CASSPLSAGGHETQYF

V gene: TRBV30
D gene: .
clone size: .
J gene: TRBJ1-5
CDR3 DNA: TGTGCCTGGAGTCGGGGTCCGAATCAGCCCCAGCATTTT
CDR3 protein: CAWSRGPNQPQHF

V gene: TRBV2
D gene: .
clone size: .
J gene: TRBJ2-1
CDR3 DNA: TGTGCCAGCAGTGACGTGGCGGGGACGCCCTACAATGAGCAGTTCTTC
CDR3 protein: CASSDVAGTPYNEQFF

V gene: TRBV7-9
D gene: .
clone size: .
J gene: TRBJ1-1
CDR3 DNA: TGTGCCAGCAGCTTAAACTCGATGAACACTGAAGCTTTCTTT
CDR3 protein: CASSLNSMNTEAFF

V gene: TRBV7-2
D gene: TRBD1
clone size: .
J gene: TRBJ2-2
CDR3 DNA: TGTGCCAGCAGCCCCAGGGGGCCCGGTTATACCGGGGAGCTGTTTTTT
CDR3 protein: CASSPRGPGYTGELFF

V gene: TRBV29-1
D gene: TRBD1
clone size: .
J gene: TRBJ2-5
CDR3 DNA: TGCAGCGTTGGTGGGACAGGGGGCATGGAGACCCAGTACTTC
CDR3 protein: CSVGGTGGMETQYF

V gene: TRBV4-3
D gene: .
clone size: .
J gene: TRBJ2-4
CDR3 DNA: TGCGCCAGCAGCCAAGATTTTAGGGGGACCAAAAACATTCAGTACTTC
CDR3 protein: CASSQDFRGTKNIQYF

V gene: TRBV28
D gene: TRBD1
clone size: .
J gene: TRBJ1-4
CDR3 DNA: TGTGCCAGCAGTTTAATAAATTCGGGACAGGGGTCAACTAATGAAAAACTGTTTTTT
CDR3 protein: CASSLINSGQGSTNEKLFF

V gene: TRBV5-1
D gene: .
clone size: .
J gene: TRBJ1-5
CDR3 DNA: TGCGCCAGCAGCTTGTCCGGCAATCAGCCCCAGCATTTT
CDR3 protein: CASSLSGNQPQHF

V gene: TRBV18
D gene: TRBD1
clone size: .
J gene: TRBJ1-2
CDR3 DNA: TGTGCCAGCTCAGCAGATCGGGACAGCCCCTATGGCTACACCTTC
CDR3 protein: CASSADRDSPYGYTF

V gene: TRBV30
D gene: TRBD1
clone size: .
J gene: TRBJ1-2
CDR3 DNA: TGTGCCGGGGCCACCCGACAGGGGAGGTACGGCTACACCTTC
CDR3 protein: CAGATRQGRYGYTF

V gene: TRBV4-3
D gene: .
clone size: .
J gene: TRBJ1-5
CDR3 DNA: TGCGCCAGCAGCCAAGATCATAGCAATCAGCCCCAGCATTTT
CDR3 protein: CASSQDHSNQPQHF

V gene: TRBV29-1
D gene: .
clone size: .
J gene: TRBJ1-2
CDR3 DNA: TGCAGCGGCGACGGGGAATATGGCTACACCTTC
CDR3 protein: CSGDGEYGYTF

V gene: TRBV29-1
D gene: .
clone size: .
J gene: TRBJ1-3
CDR3 DNA: TGCAGCGCCGTGACAAGCTCTGGAAACACCATATATTTT
CDR3 protein: CSAVTSSGNTIYF

V gene: TRBV7-9
D gene: .
clone size: .
J gene: TRBJ2-3
CDR3 DNA: TGTGCCAGCAGCTTTAAGGGGTTCACAGATACGCAGTATTTT
CDR3 protein: CASSFKGFTDTQYF

V gene: TRBV5-6
D gene: .
clone size: .
J gene: TRBJ1-2
CDR3 DNA: TGTGCCAGCAGCTCCCTAAAAAGAGTACAGTCTAACTATGGCTACACCTTC
CDR3 protein: CASSSLKRVQSNYGYTF

V gene: TRBV4-1
D gene: .
clone size: .
J gene: TRBJ1-2
CDR3 DNA: TGCGCCAGCAGCCCCCGACATGGGACAAACTATGGCTACACCTTC
CDR3 protein: CASSPRHGTNYGYTF

V gene: TRBV7-8
D gene: .
clone size: .
J gene: TRBJ1-1
CDR3 DNA: TGTGCCAGCAGCTTAGTCCGGGCCAGGGGACCGAACACTGAAGCTTTCTTT
CDR3 protein: CASSLVRARGPNTEAFF

V gene: TRBV13
D gene: TRBD1
clone size: .
J gene: TRBJ2-2
CDR3 DNA: TGTGCCAGCAGCCCCGGCCCCCCGGGACAGGGGTCCGGGGAGCTGTTTTTT
CDR3 protein: CASSPGPPGQGSGELFF

V gene: TRBV6-4
D gene: .
clone size: .
J gene: TRBJ2-3
CDR3 DNA: TGTGCCAGCAGTGACGGCAAAGACACAGATACGCAGTATTTT
CDR3 protein: CASSDGKDTDTQYF

V gene: TRBV15
D gene: .
clone size: few
J gene: TRBJ2-7
CDR3 DNA: TGTGCCACCAGCAGAGGGACAGCCTCCTACGAGCAGTACTTC
CDR3 protein: CATSRGTASYEQYF

V gene: TRBV30
D gene: .
clone size: .
J gene: TRBJ1-4
CDR3 DNA: TGTGCCTGGAGTGCAAATCCCTTCAACGGTGAAAAACTGTTTTTT
CDR3 protein: CAWSANPFNGEKLFF

V gene: TRBV6-5
D gene: TRBD1
clone size: once
J gene: TRBJ2-7
CDR3 DNA: TGTGCCAGCAGTTACTCCGGACAGGGAATCTACGAGCAGTACTTC
CDR3 protein: CASSYSGQGIYEQYF

V gene: TRBV19
D gene: TRBD1
clone size: .
J gene: TRBJ2-4
CDR3 DNA: TGTGCCAGTCGCAAGACAGGGAAAAACATTCAGTACTTC
CDR3 protein: CASRKTGKNIQYF

V gene: TRBV2
D gene: .
clone size: .
J gene: TRBJ1-2
CDR3 DNA: TGTGCCAGCAGTGAGATCCCCACGGGGAACACCTTC
CDR3 protein: CASSEIPTGNTF

V gene: TRBV28
D gene: TRBD1
clone size: .
J gene: TRBJ2-3
CDR3 DNA: TGTGCCACGATCCGGGACAGGGTGACAGATACGCAGTATTTT
CDR3 protein: CATIRDRVTDTQYF

V gene: TRBV7-6
D gene: .
clone size: .
J gene: TRBJ1-6
CDR3 DNA: TGTGCCAGCAGCTTAGAGTCGGCGGGCGGCTTGGCCCTCCACTTT
CDR3 protein: CASSLESAGGLALHF

V gene: TRBV11-2
D gene: TRBD2
clone size: .
J gene: TRBJ2-7
CDR3 DNA: TGTGCCAGCAGTTTCCTCCTAAGCGGGGGGAAGGACGAGCAGTACTTC
CDR3 protein: CASSFLLSGGKDEQYF

V gene: TRBV5-1
D gene: TRBD1
clone size: .
J gene: TRBJ1-5
CDR3 DNA: TGCGCCAGCAGCTTGGGAGGACAGGGTGACGCGCCCCAGCATTTT
CDR3 protein: CASSLGGQGDAPQHF

V gene: TRBV5-1
D gene: TRBD2
clone size: .
J gene: TRBJ2-5
CDR3 DNA: TGCGCCAGCAGCTCCCGAGTAGCGGGGGCCCAAGAGACCCAGTACTTC
CDR3 protein: CASSSRVAGAQETQYF

V gene: TRBV6-6
D gene: TRBD1
clone size: .
J gene: TRBJ2-4
CDR3 DNA: TGTGCCAGCAGTTCCTATCCGGGACAGGGGCCCCTGGGGGTCTTC
CDR3 protein: CASSSYPGQGPLGVF

V gene: TRBV9
D gene: .
clone size: .
J gene: TRBJ1-6
CDR3 DNA: TGTGCCAGCAGCGTACGGGAGGGTTCACCCCTCCACTTT
CDR3 protein: CASSVREGSPLHF